This TCR beta chain is from a study of OX40 agonist ivuxolimab in advanced cancers. General observations from the study: Compared with CD4+, CD8+ T cells on average had more expanded clones.

The table lists this clone with a count of one. Antigen specificity is unknown. Repertoires were generated with immunoSEQ multiplex PCR, while TCRdb's copy carries only in-frame clones and drops some. The table includes 12,000 to 15,000 clones, around 76% detected once. V gave up 4 bases and J gave up 11 bases; unmatched junction bases: 12. CDR1 SGDLS and CDR2 YYNGEE come from the germline V gene. The CDR3 is 15 amino acids. The chain joins TRBV9 to TRBJ2-3, with 11 bases matching TRBD2. Sequencing was performed on CD4+ or CD8+ T cells sorted from blood, taken in a trial of the OX40 agonist ivuxolimab. The TCR was taken from an adult with an advanced solid tumor such as melanoma, head and neck, liver or kidney cancer. This CDR3 is CASSLSGGAAREQYF. The CDR3 bases are TGTGCCAGCAGCCTTAGCGGGGGGGCCGCCCGCGAGCAGTATTTT.